This TCR beta chain was documented in a study of regulatory T cells in long-lasting Graves disease (dated by TCRdb to the early 2020s). A note on the overall study: Antithyroid drugs had been taken for less than 3 months by newly diagnosed Graves' disease patients. Persistent Graves' disease patients were compared with newly diagnosed Graves' disease patients by peripheral blood TCR sequencing and RNA sequencing. The study was registered as a clinical trial and conducted in China. A total of roughly 33 samples underwent TCR sequencing: about 13 from persistent and roughly 20 from newly diagnosed Graves' disease patients. The investigation overall reported the following: More public clonotypes were shared among persistent patients (roughly 2,700) than among newly diagnosed patients (over 900). The study examined only peripheral blood because the primary lesion, thyroid tissue, could not be accessed. Sequencing and analysis were restricted to the TCR beta chain. Preferential use of TRBV28, TRBJ1-2 and TRBJ2-5 was observed in persistent disease, whereas TRBV20-1 and TRBJ2-1 were favored in newly diagnosed disease. As a limitation, the authors acknowledged that the small sample size may reduce accuracy. Compared with newly diagnosed patients, persistent Graves' disease patients had lower TCR Shannon entropy and fewer highly expanded clones, which suggests clonal expansion.

This clonotype was picked up one time. The clone's antigen remains unknown. A much larger clone lies one base from this, so it may be a read error. The time point label for this specimen denotes: newly diagnosed GD, antithyroid drugs for less than 3 months. For both TCR sequencing and RNA sequencing, RNA was extracted from PBMCs in TRIzol. Graves' disease was diagnosed according to American Thyroid Association guidelines. Patients were recruited from an endocrinology department in Xi'an, China. Each patient gave roughly 10 milliliters of peripheral blood, collected in an EDTA anticoagulant tube. PBMCs were isolated by Ficoll Paque Plus density gradient separation without further T cell sorting. An Agilent 2100 Bioanalyzer and agarose gel were used to check RNA quality, and a NanoDrop 2000 was used to measure RNA concentration. The protocol used for the library was multiplex PCR. Sequencing instrument: Illumina HiSeq 4000. TCR beta libraries were built with iRepertoire HTBI primers and Arm-PCR amplification of CDR3 regions. Before sequencing, the PCR products underwent gel purification. The source study handled its data this way. Gene usage analysis of CDR3 amino acid clonotypes relied on the roughly 64 TRBV and 14 TRBJ segments identified across samples. Filtered high-quality paired reads were merged into contigs using COPE and FqMerger. BLAST was used to align contigs to IMGT TRBV, TRBD and TRBJ reference genes, and CDR3 was defined according to IMGT. Any clonotype with a frequency above 0.1% was classified as a highly expanded clone. Repertoire diversity was measured by Shannon entropy, and V-J evenness by the Gini coefficient. Public clonotypes were defined as clonotypes shared by more than one individual. In TCRdb, the public reads were trimmed at Q25 with fastp and aligned with MiXCR, with productive beta chains retained. Identical CDR3 protein sequences are pooled into one entry, listed with their most common genes and DNA. It is TCRdb's table, rather than the study itself, that gives the V and J calls and clone size. The sample table records hundreds of thousands of distinct CDR3 sequences; approximately 15% of these occur just once. Approximately 20% of the sample goes to the ten largest clones.

For CDR1 and CDR2, the germline V gene (reference sequence) lists DFQATT and SNEGSKA. The CDR3, cysteine through phenylalanine, is 17 amino acids long. The kept DNA is CDR3 alone, 51 bases in frame from the first base. This sample was shared with a second study, whose subject was T cells in Graves' hyperthyroidism and ophthalmopathy. The second publication reports: Stable Graves' hyperthyroidism was defined as the absence of progression to ophthalmopathy over 18 months of follow-up. Hyperthyroidism patients were newly diagnosed, with disease duration under 2 months, and aged 18 to 65 years. Patients with uncontrolled infections, other autoimmune diseases, pregnancy or lactation were excluded. Clinical symptoms, serum thyroxine and TRAb, thyroid ultrasound, and orbital computed tomography formed the basis for the diagnoses. For the first round of RT-PCR on the TCR CDR3, the HTBI primer set was used together with the Qiagen OneStep RT-PCR kit. Most expanded thyroid clonotypes (frequency above 0.001) were also detected in blood, suggesting blood repertoires may reflect thyroid immune responses. Ophthalmopathy was separated from stable hyperthyroidism by a 13 V-J signature model, with just over 85% sensitivity and approximately 81% specificity obtained in cross-validation and 80%/75% obtained in testing. During validation, the model predicted progression to ophthalmopathy a median of approximately 6.5 months ahead of onset, with around 71% sensitivity and 72% to 85% specificity. To identify TCR V-J signatures that set the groups apart, the researchers used a discovery cohort of 90 to 100 patients, made up of approximately 43 with Graves' ophthalmopathy and 57 with stable Graves' hyperthyroidism. Prospective prediction of ophthalmopathy was tested in an independent validation cohort of about 19 hyperthyroidism patients and 17 patients who later progressed to ophthalmopathy. The approximately 95 discovery patients were divided at random into training and test sets in a 7:3 ratio. The study also compared thyroid tissue and blood T-cell repertoires from a handful of Graves' hyperthyroidism patients. Once sampling was done, hyperthyroidism patients were given methimazole at a starting dose of 30 mg daily, whereas ophthalmopathy patients were given high-dose intravenous methylprednisolone. Libraries were constructed in a second round of multiplex PCR, after which size selection and purification were performed. Paired-end sequencing of the libraries was performed with 100 bp reads on an Illumina HiSeq2000. SOAPnuke was used to process the raw data, removing reads that contained adapters or uncalled bases, had a mean Phred below 15, or lacked an exact match to the constant primer or identifier. High-quality paired reads were merged using COPE v1.2.5, and each unique nucleotide sequence was defined as a clonotype. MiTCR v1.1 was used to align the clonotypes against IMGT TRBV, TRBD and TRBJ reference segments. Only V-J combinations with frequency above 0.0001, covering roughly 99% of repertoires, were analysed. The TCS score was defined as the ratio of F50 (clonal expansion) to E x V (chaos), calculated using BLOSUM62-based TCRdist between CDR3 peptides within each V-J. Welch's t-statistics and random forest reduced fewer than 600 V-J features to 10 to 15, which were used in a naive Bayes classifier (R e1071). No statistical method was used to fix the sample size in advance, and group allocation was not hidden from the investigators. TCR Vbeta CDR3 sequencing of 135 peripheral blood samples (more than 40 ophthalmopathy, about 75 hyperthyroidism and some 17 progressor patients) is reported in the paper.

The TCR sequence derives from a woman in her 30s with Graves disease. Donor details come from another sample of the same person, matched by shared clones. This sample comprised peripheral blood mononuclear cells (PBMCs), obtained at new diagnosis, from a patient treated with antithyroid drugs. The sequence links TRBV20-1 to TRBJ2-1; the central 10 bases match TRBD2. The nucleotide sequence reads TGCAGTGCTAGAGCAGTACCAGCGGGGGGGGGCAACAATGAGCGGTTCTTC. The resulting protein is CSARAVPAGGGNNERFF.